This T cell receptor (beta chain) originates from a study of T cell clusters in autoimmune cytopenias. Overall study context: A median age of around 59 years and mean of 56 years characterized healthy donor controls.

TRB amplification used 250 ng of peripheral blood genomic DNA. TRB was amplified by touch-down multiplex PCR, primer pools A and B combined. Following a re-call of the multiplex PCR reads, TCRdb has one entry per CDR3 protein and lacks DNA. The record lists under 9,000 distinct CDR3 sequences, of which the ten most abundant hold roughly 35%. CDR1 and CDR2 (germline): SGHNT, YYREEE (reference sequence). The CDR3 consists of 14 residues. These data also featured in a second study, about T cell repertoires in aging, cancer and after chemotherapy. As that report states: In healthy donors, age-related TCR diversity loss mainly reflected lost richness.

Sequenced material: peripheral blood. The V call is TRBV5-4, the J call TRBJ1-6; the TCRdb call, TRBD1, lacks DNA for checking. The TCR originated in a human donor in good health. The CDR3 reads CASSRRDSNSPLHF. Full variable domain (rest looked up from reference TRBV5-4 and TRBJ1-6): ETGVTQSPTHLIKTRGQQVTLRCSSQSGHNTVSWYQQALGQGPQFIFQYYREEENGRGNFPPRFSGLQFPNYSSELNVNALELDDSALYLCASSRRDSNSPLHFGNGTRLTVT.